This TCR beta chain was retrieved from a study of cytomegalovirus exposure and HLA in healthy donors. Remarks on this clone: Its antigen is not identified.

Study-level results: A missense variant in DCLRE1C was later tied to TCR beta V- and J-gene trimming. The likely explanation for a cluster of highly shared sequence variants was sequencing artifact.

PCR employed 60 Vbeta and 13 Jbeta primers. Some clones are missing from TCRdb's copy, which holds only in-frame ones; the method was immunoSEQ multiplex PCR. The sample consists of about 200,000 clones, 82% of them appearing once. The TCR comes from a woman aged 45-65 years in good health and CMV-seropositive. The specimen sequenced was PBMCs.

The CDR3 reads CASSANRGSQETQYF. For the CDR3, the DNA is TGTGCCAGCAGCGCTAACAGGGGATCCCAAGAGACCCAGTACTTC. The rearrangement uses TRBV11-2 and TRBJ2-5; 7 bases fit TRBD1. The ends lost 5 bases at V and 1 base at J; junction bases unmatched: 7. This CDR3 has 15 amino acids. Germline V CDR1 and CDR2: SGHAT, FQNNGV.